This is a list of T cell receptor beta chains from one sample in a study of breast tumors, draining lymph nodes, adjacent tissues. TCRdb reprocessed the multiplex PCR reads with MiXCR, giving one entry per CDR3 protein. The data hold some 250,000 distinct CDR3 sequences, with under 40% observed a single time. Sequenced material: axillary lymph node tissue. These TCRs come from a female donor with breast cancer. Some clones in this sample may be carry-over from other donors' samples. The CDR3 runs from the conserved cysteine through the conserved F or W. D genes are given only for firm matches. Size is omitted from some rows. Given values are once, few, many or a class for expanded clones.

d_gene	abundance	v_gene	j_gene	CDR3aa	CDR3nt
TRBD2	many	TRBV20-1	TRBJ2-7	CSARSRTSVAYEQYF	TGCAGTGCTAGATCGCGGACTAGCGTAGCCTACGAGCAGTACTTC
.	.	TRBV28	TRBJ1-2	CASSPPDSGNYGYTF	TGTGCCAGCAGTCCCCCGGACTCTGGTAACTATGGCTACACCTTC
.	.	TRBV6-1	TRBJ2-2	CASSLGNGQFF	TGTGCCAGCAGCTTGGGGAATGGGCAGTTTTTT
TRBD1	.	TRBV28	TRBJ2-3	CASRGVDRGPTQYF	TGTGCCAGCAGAGGCGTCGACAGGGGACCGACGCAGTATTTT
.	many	TRBV29-1	TRBJ2-7	CSVVSPGAYEQYF	TGCAGCGTTGTATCGCCCGGAGCCTACGAGCAGTACTTC
.	many	TRBV10-3	TRBJ1-2	CAIRTEKRGYTF	TGTGCCATCAGGACAGAGAAGAGGGGCTACACCTTC
TRBD2	many	TRBV20-1	TRBJ2-2	CSARVLSGEPRGGELFF	TGCAGTGCTAGAGTGCTTAGCGGGGAGCCCCGGGGAGGGGAGCTGTTTTTT
.	.	TRBV6-1	TRBJ2-1	CASSGTGKKYNEQFF	TGTGCCAGCAGTGGAACCGGGAAGAAGTACAATGAGCAGTTCTTC
TRBD1	.	TRBV18	TRBJ2-5	CASSPFTTRQGLKETQYF	TGTGCCAGCTCACCCTTCACTACCAGACAGGGTCTTAAGGAGACCCAGTACTTC
TRBD1	.	TRBV25-1	TRBJ2-2	CASSRGTGGGGELFF	TGTGCCAGCAGTCGAGGGACAGGGGGTGGCGGGGAGCTGTTTTTT
TRBD1	many	TRBV24-1	TRBJ1-5	CATSDVQGAGQPQHF	TGTGCCACCAGTGACGTACAGGGGGCGGGTCAGCCCCAGCATTTT
.	few	TRBV20-1	TRBJ2-6	CSAHRGSGANVLTF	TGCAGTGCCCATAGGGGCTCTGGGGCCAACGTCCTGACTTTC
TRBD2	.	TRBV15	TRBJ2-7	CATSRDSGRRGYEQYF	TGTGCCACCAGCAGAGATAGCGGGAGAAGAGGTTACGAGCAGTACTTC
.	.	TRBV7-9	TRBJ2-5	CASSSPGQETQYF	TGTGCCAGTAGTAGCCCGGGACAAGAGACCCAGTACTTC
.	many	TRBV13	TRBJ2-1	CASSLWQSSYNEQFF	TGTGCCAGCAGCCTTTGGCAGAGCTCCTACAATGAGCAGTTCTTC